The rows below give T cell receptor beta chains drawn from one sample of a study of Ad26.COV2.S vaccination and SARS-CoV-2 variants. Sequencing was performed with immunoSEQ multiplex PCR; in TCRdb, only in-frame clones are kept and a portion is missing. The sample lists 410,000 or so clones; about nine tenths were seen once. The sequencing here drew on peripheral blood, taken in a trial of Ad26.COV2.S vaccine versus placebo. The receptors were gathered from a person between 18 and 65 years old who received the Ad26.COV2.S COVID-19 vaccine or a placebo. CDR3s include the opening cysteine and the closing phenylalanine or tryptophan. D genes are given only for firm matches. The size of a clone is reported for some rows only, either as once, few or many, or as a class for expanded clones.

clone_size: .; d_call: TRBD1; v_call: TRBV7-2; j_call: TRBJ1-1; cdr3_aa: CASSLSTGGNTEAFF; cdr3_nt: TGTGCCAGCAGCCTAAGCACAGGGGGAAACACTGAAGCTTTCTTT
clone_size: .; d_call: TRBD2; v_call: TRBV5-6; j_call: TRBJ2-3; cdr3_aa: CASSLFTSGADTQYF; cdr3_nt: TGTGCCAGCAGCTTGTTTACTAGCGGGGCAGATACGCAGTATTTT
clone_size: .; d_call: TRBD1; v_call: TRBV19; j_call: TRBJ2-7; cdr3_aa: CASSSGTVYEQYF; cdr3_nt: TGTGCCAGTAGTTCAGGGACAGTCTACGAGCAGTACTTC
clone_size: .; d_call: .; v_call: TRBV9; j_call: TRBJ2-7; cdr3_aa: CASSATGTETYEQYF; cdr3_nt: TGTGCCAGCAGCGCCACCGGGACGGAGACCTACGAGCAGTACTTC
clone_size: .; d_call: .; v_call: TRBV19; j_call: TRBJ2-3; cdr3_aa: CASSMGPGTDTQYF; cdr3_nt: TGTGCCAGTAGTATGGGCCCCGGCACAGATACGCAGTATTTT
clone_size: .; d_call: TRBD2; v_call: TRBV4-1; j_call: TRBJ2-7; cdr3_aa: CASSPLAGGISSYEQYF; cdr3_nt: TGCGCCAGCAGCCCACTAGCGGGGGGGATATCTTCCTACGAGCAGTACTTC
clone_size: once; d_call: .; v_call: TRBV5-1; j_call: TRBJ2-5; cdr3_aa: CASSLEATQYF; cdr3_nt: TGCGCCAGCAGCTTGGAGGCCACCCAGTACTTC
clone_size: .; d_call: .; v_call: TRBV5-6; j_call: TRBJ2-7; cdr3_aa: CASSPGRTYEQYF; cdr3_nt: TGTGCCAGCAGCCCAGGGAGAACCTACGAGCAGTACTTC
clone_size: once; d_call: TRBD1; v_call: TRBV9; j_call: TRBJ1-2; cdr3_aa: CASSVDRVGYGYTF; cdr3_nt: TGTGCCAGCAGCGTGGACAGGGTGGGCTATGGCTACACCTTC
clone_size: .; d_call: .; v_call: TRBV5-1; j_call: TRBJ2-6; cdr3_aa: CASMLDGSGANVLTF; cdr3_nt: TGCGCCAGCATGTTGGACGGCTCTGGGGCCAACGTCCTGACTTTC
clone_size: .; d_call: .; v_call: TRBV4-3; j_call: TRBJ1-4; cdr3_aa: CASSRDVHKARNEKLFF; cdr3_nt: TGCGCCAGCAGCCGAGATGTGCATAAGGCGCGAAATGAAAAACTGTTTTTT
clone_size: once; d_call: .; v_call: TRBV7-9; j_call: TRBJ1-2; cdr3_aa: CASSLNKAGGDGYTF; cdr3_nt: TGTGCCAGCAGCTTAAATAAGGCAGGAGGAGATGGCTACACCTTC
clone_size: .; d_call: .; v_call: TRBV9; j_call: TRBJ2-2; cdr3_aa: CASSVGTVNTGELFF; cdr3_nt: TGTGCCAGCAGCGTAGGGACAGTGAACACCGGGGAGCTGTTTTTT
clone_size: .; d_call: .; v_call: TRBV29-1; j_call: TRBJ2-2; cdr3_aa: CSAGGSLGSITGELFF; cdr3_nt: TGCAGCGCCGGAGGTAGTCTGGGATCGATCACCGGGGAGCTGTTTTTT
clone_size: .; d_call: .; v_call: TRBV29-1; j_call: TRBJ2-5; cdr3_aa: CSVGGGGETQYF; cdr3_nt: TGCAGCGTTGGGGGGGGCGGAGAGACCCAGTACTTC
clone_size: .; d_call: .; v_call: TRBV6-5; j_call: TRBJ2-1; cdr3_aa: CASSLGLAYNEQFF; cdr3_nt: TGTGCCAGCAGCCTCGGTTTAGCTTACAATGAGCAGTTCTTC
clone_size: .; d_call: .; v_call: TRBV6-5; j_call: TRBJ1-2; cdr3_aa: CASSYGRNYGYTF; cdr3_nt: TGTGCCAGCAGTTACGGGAGAAACTATGGCTACACCTTC
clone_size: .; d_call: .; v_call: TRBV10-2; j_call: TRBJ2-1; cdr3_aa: CATRGRGGEQFF; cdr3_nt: TGCGCCACCAGGGGAAGGGGCGGTGAGCAGTTCTTC
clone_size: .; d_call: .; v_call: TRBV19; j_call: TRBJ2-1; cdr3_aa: CASSDYGGEYNEQFF; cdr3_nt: TGTGCCAGTAGTGACTATGGAGGGGAATACAATGAGCAGTTCTTC
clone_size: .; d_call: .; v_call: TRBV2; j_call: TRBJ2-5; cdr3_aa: CASSDEGQTGETQYF; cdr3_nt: TGTGCCAGCAGTGATGAGGGACAAACCGGAGAGACCCAGTACTTC
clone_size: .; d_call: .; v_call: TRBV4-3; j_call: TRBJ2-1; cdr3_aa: CASSTSGRSKLSYNEQFF; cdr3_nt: TGCGCCAGCAGCACGAGCGGACGCTCGAAATTATCCTACAATGAGCAGTTCTTC
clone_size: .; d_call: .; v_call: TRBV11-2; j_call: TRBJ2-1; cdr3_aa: CASSLEWRDNNEQFF; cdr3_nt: TGTGCCAGCAGCTTAGAGTGGAGGGATAACAATGAGCAGTTCTTC
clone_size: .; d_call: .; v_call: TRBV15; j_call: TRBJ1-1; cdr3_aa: CATSRDWGDTEAFF; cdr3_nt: TGTGCCACCAGCAGAGATTGGGGGGACACTGAAGCTTTCTTT
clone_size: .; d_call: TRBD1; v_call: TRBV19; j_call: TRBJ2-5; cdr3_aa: CASRDRDYQETQYF; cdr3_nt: TGTGCCAGTAGGGACAGGGATTACCAAGAGACCCAGTACTTC
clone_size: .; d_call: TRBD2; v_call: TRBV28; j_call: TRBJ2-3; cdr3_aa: CASIGASGGHNTQYF; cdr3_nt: TGTGCCAGCATCGGGGCTAGCGGGGGGCATAATACGCAGTATTTT
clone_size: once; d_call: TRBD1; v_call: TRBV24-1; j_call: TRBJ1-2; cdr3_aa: CATSHRTGSLDGYTF; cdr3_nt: TGTGCCACCAGCCACAGGACAGGGTCTTTAGATGGCTACACCTTC
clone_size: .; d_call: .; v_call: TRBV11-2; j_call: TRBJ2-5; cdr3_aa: CASSLEGAGGETQYF; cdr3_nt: TGTGCCAGCAGCTTAGAAGGAGCCGGGGGAGAGACCCAGTACTTC
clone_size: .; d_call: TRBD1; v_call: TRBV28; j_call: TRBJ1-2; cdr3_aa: CASSSPTGVPLNYGYTF; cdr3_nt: TGTGCCAGCAGTAGTCCGACAGGGGTTCCCCTAAACTATGGCTACACCTTC
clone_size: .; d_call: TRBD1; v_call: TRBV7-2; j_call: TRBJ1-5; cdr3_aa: CASSLRDRVWNQPQHF; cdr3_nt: TGTGCCAGCAGCTTGCGGGACAGGGTTTGGAATCAGCCCCAGCATTTT